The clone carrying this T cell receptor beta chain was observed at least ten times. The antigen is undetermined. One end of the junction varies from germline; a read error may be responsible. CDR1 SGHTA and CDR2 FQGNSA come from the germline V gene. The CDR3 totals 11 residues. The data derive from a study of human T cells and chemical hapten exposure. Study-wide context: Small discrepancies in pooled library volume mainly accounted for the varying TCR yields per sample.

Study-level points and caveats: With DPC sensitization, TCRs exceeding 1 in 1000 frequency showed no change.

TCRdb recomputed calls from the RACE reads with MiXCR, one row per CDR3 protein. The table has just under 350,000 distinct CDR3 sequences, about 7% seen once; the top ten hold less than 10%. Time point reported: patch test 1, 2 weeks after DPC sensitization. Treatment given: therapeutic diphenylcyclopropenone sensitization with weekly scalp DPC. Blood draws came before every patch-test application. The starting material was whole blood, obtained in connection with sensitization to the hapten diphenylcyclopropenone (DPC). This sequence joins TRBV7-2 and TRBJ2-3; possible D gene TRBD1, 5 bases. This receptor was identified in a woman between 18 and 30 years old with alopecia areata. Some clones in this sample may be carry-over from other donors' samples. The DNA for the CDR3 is TGTGCCGGCAGGGTGGAGGATACGCAGTATTTT. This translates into CAGRVEDTQYF.